A single sample is the source of the 18 T cell receptor beta chains below, sequenced in a study of T cell responses to AZD1222 COVID-19 vaccine. Produced via immunoSEQ multiplex PCR; TCRdb's table is partial and in-frame only. The repertoire holds some 200,000 clones, with 70% to 90% as singletons. Sequencing used peripheral blood, obtained on day 0 of AZD1222 vaccination. The origin of the receptors is an adult in good health.

The rearrangement joins TRBV6-1 to TRBJ1-2; perhaps TRBD1 as D (5 bases). Trimming took off 2 bases at V and 8 bases at J, with 12 bases between the two ends. The CDR3 loop spans 13 amino acids. CDR1 and CDR2 (germline): MNHNS, SASEGT. CDR3 loop: CASSEFKGNGYTF. The CDR3 nucleotides are TGTGCCAGCAGTGAATTCAAGGGGAACGGCTACACCTTC.

CDR3 bases: TGTGCCACAAGACAGGGGAATAATGAAAAACTGTTTTTT. Translating it yields CATRQGNNEKLFF. The rearrangement joins TRBV7-2 to TRBJ1-4; TRBD1 matches at 8 bases. The CDR3 has 13 amino acids. V dropped 10 bases and J dropped 4; count of bases not matched to a gene: 5. CDR1 and CDR2 from the germline V gene are SGHTA and FQGNSA.

The chain links TRBV9 to TRBJ2-1, with TRBD1 matching over 7 bases. Trimming removed 1 base from V and 2 bases from J; junction bases left unmatched: 3. Germline CDR1 and CDR2: SGDLS and YYNGEE. This CDR3 comprises 15 residues. The CDR3 reads CASSVSQGAYNEQFF. CDR3 DNA sequence: TGTGCCAGCAGCGTATCCCAGGGGGCCTACAATGAGCAGTTCTTC.

V and J are TRBV19 and TRBJ2-5; 7 bases are shared with TRBD1. The V and J ends lost 5 bases and 2 bases, in that order; junction bases with no gene match: 5. CDR1 LNHDA and CDR2 SQIVND come from the germline V gene (reference sequence). This CDR3 has 14 amino acids. In DNA, the CDR3 is TGTGCCAGTAGTTTATGGGACAGTCAAGAGACCCAGTACTTC. It encodes CASSLWDSQETQYF.

The chain couples TRBV10-3 to TRBJ1-2; D unclear. Trimming removed 0 bases at V and 4 bases at J, with 3 bases between. Germline-derived CDR1 and CDR2 are ENHRY and SYGVKD. The CDR3 is 12 amino acids. CDR3 nucleotide sequence: TGTGCCATCAGTGAGTCAGGCTATGGCTACACCTTC. It specifies CAISESGYGYTF.

The J gene is TRBJ2-3, the V gene TRBV11-2; 10 nucleotides match TRBD1. The CDR3 is made up of 14 amino acids. CDR1 SGHAT and CDR2 FQNNGV come from the germline V gene. Trimming removed 4 bases from V and 5 bases from J; junction bases left unmatched: 3. For the CDR3, the DNA is TGTGCCAGCAGCTACTGGGACAGGGGAGATACGCAGTATTTT. Its translation is CASSYWDRGDTQYF. The variable domain in full, with the rest retrieved from reference TRBV11-2 and TRBJ2-3, is EAGVAQSPRYKIIEKRQSVAFWCNPISGHATLYWYQQILGQGPKLLIQFQNNGVVDDSQLPKDRFSAERLKGVDSTLKIQPAKLEDSAVYLCASSYWDRGDTQYFGPGTRLTVL.

The chain links TRBV3-1 (or the pseudogene TRBV3-2) to TRBJ2-6; D call uncertain. Germline V lookup: CDR1 LGHDT, CDR2 YNNKEL (reference sequence). Trimming took 1 base from V and 0 from J, leaving 7 bases between them. The CDR3 is 16 amino acids. CDR3 amino acids: CASSQGVGSGANVLTF. In DNA form, the CDR3 reads TGTGCCAGCAGCCAAGGTGTTGGCTCTGGGGCCAACGTCCTGACTTTC.

The J gene is TRBJ1-2, the V gene TRBV7-2; 10 bases line up with TRBD1. Trimming at V came to 5 bases and at J to 4 bases, leaving 7 bases not matched to a gene. Germline V gene data show CDR1 as SGHTA and CDR2 as FQGNSA. CDR3 length equals 15 residues. The CDR3 spells CASSTRQGAAYGYTF. DNA for the CDR3: TGTGCCAGCAGCACCCGACAGGGGGCGGCCTATGGCTACACCTTC. The whole variable domain, filled in from reference TRBV7-2 and TRBJ1-2, reads GAGVSQSPSNKVTEKGKDVELRCDPISGHTALYWYRQSLGQGLEFLIYFQGNSAPDKSGLPSDRFSAERTGGSVSTLTIQRTQQEDSAVYLCASSTRQGAAYGYTFGSGTRLTVV.

The chain joins TRBV12-3 or TRBV12-4 to TRBJ1-2; TRBD1 is a possible D gene (5 bases). Trimming shortened V by 3 bases and J by 6 bases, and 11 bases separated the two germline ends. The CDR3 sequence is 13 residues long. Written as DNA, the CDR3 is TGTGCCAGCAGTTTCGGGGGAGGACATGGCTACACCTTC. Encoded protein: CASSFGGGHGYTF.

The DNA for the CDR3 is TGTGCCAGCCTGCACGACGGGGGCGGAGGAAATACGCAGTATTTT. Its translation is CASLHDGGGGNTQYF. The chain has TRBV28 and TRBJ2-3; D might be TRBD1 or TRBD2, each matching 6 bases. Trimming removed 8 bases at V and 7 bases at J, with 22 bases between. CDR1 is MDHEN, CDR2 SYDVKM, per germline. This CDR3 region has 15 residues.

This chain uses TRBV6-5 with TRBJ1-6, with D possibly matching TRBD1 (6 bases). The CDR3 extends over 14 amino acids. V was pared by 2 bases and J by 9 bases, with 11 bases between. Per germline, CDR1 MNHEY and CDR2 SVGAGI. CDR3 sequence reads: CASSYPGGFSPLHF. The CDR3 DNA is TGTGCCAGCAGTTACCCGGGGGGCTTTTCACCCCTCCACTTT.

This rearrangement joins TRBV19 to TRBJ2-7; no clear D. CDR3 length: 13 residues. Trimming removed 7 bases at V and 2 bases at J, with 12 bases between. Per the germline V gene, CDR1 is LNHDA and CDR2 is SQIVND (reference sequence). DNA of the CDR3: TGTGCCAGTACCGGTAGGCCCCCCTACGAGCAGTACTTC. Protein sequence: CASTGRPPYEQYF.

The chain uses TRBV7-2 and TRBJ2-7, with D perhaps TRBD2 (5 bases). V was pared by 11 bases and J by 2 bases, with 13 bases between. This CDR3 spans 12 amino acids. The germline V gene encodes CDR1 SGHTA and CDR2 FQGNSA. Here the CDR3 reads CALRRRAYEQYF. The DNA for the CDR3 is TGTGCCCTCAGGCGGCGGGCCTACGAGCAGTACTTC.

This rearrangement joins TRBV30 to TRBJ2-1, with 14 nucleotides matching TRBD2. This CDR3 is built from 17 residues. The V gene's germline CDR1 is GTSNPN and CDR2 SVGIG (reference sequence). J was trimmed by 6 bases and V by 5 bases; bases with no gene match: 12. For the CDR3, the DNA is TGTGCCTGGGATCCCTCTCGGACTAGCGGGAGGAGCAATGAGCAGTTCTTC. The encoded protein is CAWDPSRTSGRSNEQFF. The complete variable domain, with remaining parts taken from reference TRBV30 and TRBJ2-1, reads SQTIHQWPATLVQPVGSPLSLECTVEGTSNPNLYWYRQAAGRGLQLLFYSVGIGQISSEVPQNLSASRPQDRQFILSSKKLLLSDSGFYLCAWDPSRTSGRSNEQFFGPGTRLTVL.

The V gene is TRBV7-9, the J gene TRBJ2-7, with 7 bases that match TRBD1. The CDR3 totals 15 residues. V dropped 1 base and J dropped 4; count of bases not matched to a gene: 7. The V gene's germline CDR1 is SEHNR and CDR2 FQNEAQ (reference sequence). CDR3 in amino acids: CASSLEGAGKYEQYF. CDR3 DNA sequence: TGTGCCAGCAGCTTAGAGGGGGCGGGCAAATACGAGCAGTACTTC.

The chain uses TRBV27 and TRBJ2-7; TRBD1 agrees at 8 bases. V gave up 6 bases and J gave up 5 bases; unmatched junction bases: 12. The germline gives CDR1 MNHEY, CDR2 SMNVEV (reference sequence). The CDR3 spans 15 residues. The CDR3 sequence is CASSSPGQGLHEQYF. CDR3 bases: TGTGCCAGCAGCTCCCCCGGACAGGGCCTCCACGAGCAGTACTTC.

V usage is TRBV11-2 and J usage is TRBJ2-1, with 9 bases that match TRBD2. The CDR3 has 15 amino acids. The germline V gene encodes CDR1 SGHAT and CDR2 FQNNGV. J gave up 2 bases and V 5 bases, and 4 bases lay outside the gene matches. The CDR3 region has the DNA TGTGCCAGCAGCCGTAGCGGGAGCACCTACAATGAGCAGTTCTTC. Its protein product is CASSRSGSTYNEQFF.

This clone was detected once. In DNA form, the CDR3 reads TGTGCCAGCAGCGTAAAAGGCGGGAGAGGCGATACGCAGTATTTT. Its translation is CASSVKGGRGDTQYF. The chain combines TRBV9 with TRBJ2-3; 7 bases match TRBD2. Germline assignment: CDR1 SGDLS and CDR2 YYNGEE. The V gene end was trimmed by 1 base and the J gene end by 6 bases; junction bases not matched to a gene: 8. The CDR3 runs 15 residues.